This T cell receptor beta chain was sequenced in a study of graft-versus-host responses after intestinal transplantation. Study overall: Multivisceral, liver-intestinal, or isolated intestinal transplants were given to recipients. Following induction with anti-thymocyte globulin, all recipients were given tacrolimus and steroids for two to four years. Study-wide results and caveats: Present in recipient marrow, GvH clones included some that appeared first in ileum or blood.

Germline values: CDR1 SEHNR, CDR2 FQNEAQ (reference sequence). With 1 base removed from V and 3 bases from J, the gap between germline ends came to 7 bases. The CDR3 is 13 amino acids. Each mixed lymphocyte reaction held approximately 200,000 CFSE-labeled responders and approximately 200,000 irradiated violet-dye-labeled stimulators. TCRdb keeps only in-frame clones here, not all; method: immunoSEQ multiplex PCR. The sample has tens of thousands of clones, around 54% seen once. This receptor was taken from a human patient who received an intestinal transplant. Sequencing was performed on alloreactive CD4+ T cells from a mixed lymphocyte reaction culture, taken before intestinal transplant. The subset was: CFSE-low proliferating T cells sorted from roughly six-day pre-transplant mixed lymphocyte reaction (GvH or HvG direction). The rearrangement links TRBV7-9 to TRBJ2-7, with a possible D match to TRBD2 (6 bases). The CDR3 DNA is TGTGCCAGCAGCTTAGGACTAGTCTACGAGCAGTACTTC. Translating gives CASSLGLVYEQYF.